The 21 T cell receptor beta chains presented below share a single source sample, sequenced in a study of blood T cell repertoires in COVID-19. Using immunoSEQ multiplex PCR, the repertoire was profiled, and TCRdb retains in-frame clones only, with some absent. This sample has 130,000 to 150,000 clones; about 82% occur once, and the top ten carry 6.2%. Sample: PBMCs or T cells enriched from blood (not recorded which). The receptors derive from a woman aged 40 to 50 who had recovered from COVID-19.

The rearrangement uses TRBV2 and TRBJ1-1, with unresolved D. The V gene lost 9 bases and the J gene lost 1 base, with 12 bases spanning the gap. This CDR3 spans 13 amino acids. Germline V CDR1 and CDR2: SNHLY, FYNNEI. This chain's CDR3 is CASTDWENTEAFF. In nucleotides, the CDR3 is TGTGCCAGTACGGACTGGGAGAACACTGAAGCTTTCTTT.

The CDR3 coding sequence is TGCGCCAGCAGCGGGACAGTTTACAATGAGCAGTTCTTC. Translating gives CASSGTVYNEQFF. V usage is TRBV5-1 and J usage is TRBJ2-1; 7 positions match TRBD1. Germline-derived CDR1 and CDR2 are SGHRS and YFSETQ. Germline trimming cut 4 bases from V and 4 bases from J; bases unmatched to any gene: 2. The length of the CDR3 is 13 residues.

This chain joins TRBV19 and TRBJ1-1; D gene uncertain. Germline V gene data show CDR1 as LNHDA and CDR2 as SQIVND (reference sequence). Deletions cut 1 base from V and 2 bases from J, with 5 bases between. The CDR3 is 13 amino acids. CDR3 sequence reads: CASSIAINTEAFF. CDR3 coding DNA: TGTGCCAGTAGTATAGCTATCAACACTGAAGCTTTCTTT.

Notes on this clone: At one of its ends the junction is not consistent with the germline gene, which may arise from a read error. The V gene is TRBV15, the J gene TRBJ2-2; tentative D call: TRBD1 (5 bases). The CDR3 is made up of 16 amino acids. The germline CDR1 and CDR2 sequences are LNHNV and YYDKDF (reference sequence). The CDR3 coding sequence is TGTGCCACCAGCAGAGATTTCGGGTTGGACACCGGAGAGCTGTTTTTT. This codes for CATSRDFGLDTGELFF.

This chain connects TRBV21-1 to TRBJ1-3. TRBV21-1 is labeled a pseudogene. This CDR3 comprises 15 residues. CDR3 coding DNA: TGTGCCAGCTCCGGAGGGGCCTTCTCTGGAAACACCATATATTTT. It encodes CASSGGAFSGNTIYF.

This clone was detected a few times. The chain employs TRBV13 and TRBJ2-7; possible D gene TRBD2, 5 bases. The CDR3 totals 13 residues. Looked up from germline, CDR1 is PRHDT and CDR2 is FYEKMQ (reference sequence). V was pared by 5 bases and J by 6 bases, with 14 bases between. The chain's CDR3 is CASSLGVGTEQYF. Here the CDR3 DNA reads TGTGCCAGCAGCCTCGGGGTCGGCACCGAGCAGTACTTC.

This clone has just one count. The chain combines TRBV2 with TRBJ2-7; TRBD2 matches at 9 bases. The J segment lost 6 bases and the V segment lost 5 bases, leaving 8 bases of the junction unmatched. This CDR3 is built from 14 residues. Germline CDR1 is SNHLY and CDR2 is FYNNEI. CDR3 sequence reads: CASSTGTSFPEQYF. DNA of the CDR3: TGTGCCAGCAGTACCGGGACTAGCTTTCCCGAGCAGTACTTC.

The V call is TRBV5-8, the J call TRBJ2-7, with 7 bases fitting TRBD2. Germline V gives CDR1 SGHTS, CDR2 YDEGEE. The CDR3 totals 16 residues. Trimming at V came to 3 bases and at J to 0 bases, leaving 9 bases not matched to a gene. CDR3 in DNA: TGTGCCAGCAGCTCCTGGGGGAGCGGGGTCTCCTACGAGCAGTACTTC. Amino acids: CASSSWGSGVSYEQYF.

The chain carries TRBV5-1 and TRBJ2-1; possible D gene TRBD2, 5 bases. CDR3 length: 14 amino acids. V was shortened by 2 bases and J by 5 bases, with 11 bases between the two germline ends. Germline-derived CDR1 and CDR2 are SGHRS and YFSETQ. CDR3 sequence reads: CASSLPLANNEQFF. Here the CDR3 DNA reads TGCGCCAGCAGCTTACCGCTAGCCAACAATGAGCAGTTCTTC.

This chain joins TRBV12-5 and TRBJ1-6, with unresolved D. Germline CDR1 LGHNT, CDR2 FRNRAP. Deletions cut 1 base from V and 13 bases from J, with 11 bases between. This CDR3 has 13 amino acids. CDR3 nucleotides: TGTGCTAGTGGTTTGGACTCGCACGGGCCCCTCCACTTT. Translation gives CASGLDSHGPLHF. Full variable domain (missing parts from reference TRBV12-5 and TRBJ1-6): DARVTQTPRHKVTEMGQEVTMRCQPILGHNTVFWYRQTMMQGLELLAYFRNRAPLDDSGMPKDRFSAEMPDATLATLKIQPSEPRDSAVYFCASGLDSHGPLHFGNGTRLTVT.

The V call is TRBV2, the J call TRBJ1-5; TRBD1 aligns across 7 bases. The CDR3 runs to 15 residues. Germline loops: CDR1 SNHLY, CDR2 FYNNEI. V gave up 5 bases and J gave up 3 bases; unmatched junction bases: 7. CDR3 nucleotide sequence: TGTGCCAGCAGTTCACAGGGGTGGGACAATCAGCCCCAGCATTTT. Its translation is CASSSQGWDNQPQHF.

The gene calls are TRBV3-1 (or the pseudogene TRBV3-2) and TRBJ2-1; no reliable D call. The CDR3 length is 12 residues. Germline CDR1 reads LGHDT; CDR2 reads YNNKEL (reference sequence). Trimming stripped 4 bases from V and 5 bases from J, with 6 bases between. CDR3 coding DNA: TGTGCCAGCAGCCGATCTAACAATGAGCAGTTCTTC. Translated, it gives CASSRSNNEQFF.

The chain has TRBV3-1 (or the pseudogene TRBV3-2) and TRBJ1-1; D possibly corresponds to TRBD1 (5 bases). The CDR3 extends over 15 amino acids. Germline V gene lookup returns CDR1 LGHDT and CDR2 YNNKEL (reference sequence). V was pared by 1 base and J by 11 bases, with 20 bases between. In DNA, the CDR3 is TGTGCCAGCAGCCAAGGGCCGGGTATGGGGGGTGGTGCTTTCTTT. Protein: CASSQGPGMGGGAFF.

This clone was recorded only once. The genes are TRBV6-5 and TRBJ1-1, with 8 nucleotides matching TRBD1. The CDR3 is 15 amino acids. Trimming at V came to 6 bases and at J to 0 bases, leaving 6 bases not matched to a gene. Germline loops: CDR1 MNHEY, CDR2 SVGAGI. The CDR3 spells CASRSPGQVNTEAFF. DNA of the CDR3: TGTGCCAGCAGAAGTCCGGGACAGGTGAACACTGAAGCTTTCTTT.

This clone was seen just once. The J gene is TRBJ2-7, the V gene TRBV29-1; 8 bases map to TRBD2. The CDR3 consists of 11 residues. In germline, CDR1 is SQVTM, CDR2 ANQGSEA. The junction had 3 bases not matched to a gene; V was cut back by 5 bases and J by 6 bases. The CDR3 bases are TGCAGCGTTACTAGCGGACGCGAGCAGTACTTC. This sequence encodes CSVTSGREQYF.

The rearrangement joins TRBV7-2 to TRBJ2-5; D might be TRBD2 (5 bases). The CDR3 sequence is 17 residues long. V was clipped by 1 base and J by 4 bases, with 19 bases between them. CDR1 is SGHTA, CDR2 FQGNSA, per germline. The CDR3 nucleotides read TGTGCCAGCAGCTTAGATCTTTCGGCTAGCCGGAGAGAGACCCAGTACTTC. Translating gives CASSLDLSASRRETQYF.

CDR3 DNA: TGTGCCAACTCCAACAGGGGACACTCCTACGAGCAGTACTTC. Encoded protein: CANSNRGHSYEQYF. The chain has TRBV2 and TRBJ2-7; 7 bases line up with TRBD1. The CDR3 has 14 amino acids. J lost 0 bases, V lost 10 bases, and 9 bases had no gene match. CDR1 is SNHLY, CDR2 FYNNEI, per germline.

The V gene is TRBV7-6, the J gene TRBJ2-7; 8 bases align to TRBD1. There are 14 residues in the CDR3. Trimming removed 5 bases from V and 5 bases from J; junction bases left unmatched: 8. From germline, CDR1 is SGHVS and CDR2 FNYEAQ. The CDR3 DNA reads TGTGCCAGCAGCCCAGGACAGGGAATGGACGAGCAGTACTTC. This translates into CASSPGQGMDEQYF.

The chain has TRBV9 and TRBJ2-3, with a possible D match to TRBD2 (5 bases). The CDR3 sequence is 14 residues long. CDR1 and CDR2 from the germline V gene are SGDLS and YYNGEE. Trimming cost V 3 bases and J 1 base, with 9 bases left between them. The DNA of the CDR3 is TGTGCCAGCAGCGGAGGGCCAGGCACAGATACGCAGTATTTT. Its protein product is CASSGGPGTDTQYF.

The chain joins TRBV4-1 to TRBJ2-5; D uncertain. Trimming stripped 3 bases from V and 2 bases from J, with 4 bases between. Germline V CDR1 and CDR2: MGHRA, YSYEKL. The CDR3 loop spans 12 amino acids. In nucleotides, the CDR3 is TGCGCCAGCAGCCACGGTCAAGAGACCCAGTACTTC. This codes for CASSHGQETQYF.

This clone was recorded only once. The chain combines TRBV5-1 with TRBJ2-1; 8 bases align to TRBD2. Trimming at V came to 0 bases and at J to 7 bases, leaving 6 bases not matched to a gene. This CDR3 comprises 15 residues. The germline V gene has CDR1 SGHRS and CDR2 YFSETQ. CDR3 amino acids: CASSLEGAGVNEQFF. Here the CDR3 DNA reads TGCGCCAGCAGCTTGGAGGGAGCGGGAGTTAATGAGCAGTTCTTC.